This T cell receptor (beta chain) was identified in a study of shared clonotypes between healthy human individuals (dated by TCRdb to 2020 to 2021). In the study overall: The cohort comprised two women and a few men aged 18 to 49 years. For each donor, CD4 naive and CD4 memory were each given three plates, CD8 naive was given two plates, and CD8 memory was given one plate. Blood TCR repertoires of five healthy adults were deeply sequenced to estimate repertoire size and the extent of clonotype sharing between individuals. Libraries were prepared and TCR repertoires were sequenced by different laboratories using diverse techniques, in order to increase sequencing depth and limit assay-specific biases. Per donor, leukapheresis produced somewhere between about 0.85 and 8.9 billion PBMCs.

Including cysteine and phenylalanine, the CDR3 has 13 amino acids. Only CDR3 DNA remains: 39 bases, in frame from the first base. Trimming removed 10 bases from V and 6 bases from J; the gene matches leave 7 bases unexplained. Taken from the germline V gene (reference sequence), the CDR1 and CDR2 loops are LNHDA and SQIVND. Findings and caveats that apply to the study as a whole: Because the study included a small number of donors, the genetic and exposure-history diversity represented was limited. Even with the large sequencing depth, rarefaction of the sorted-subset datasets indicated that sequencing was incomplete. Across a few donors, roughly 5.1% of naive CD4, over 3% of naive CD8, around 2.5% of memory CD4, and approximately 0.4% of memory CD8 clonotypes were shared. Higher generation probabilities were observed for clonotypes shared by all four sorted-subset donors than for non-shared clonotypes. Pairwise subsampling indicated that sequencing depth was expected to affect the degree of clonotype sharing among donors. Naive subsets generally had larger estimated clonotype richness than memory subsets. Sampling was limited to blood, and TCR repertoires in tissue likely differ from TCR repertoires in blood.

For the CD8 naive samples, CD45RO-negative cells were positively selected for CCR7, yielding a CD45RA+CCR7+ population from which TemRA cells were excluded. Donors were healthy HIV-negative adults with no recently reported acute infections or vaccinations. Every donor was a Caucasian adult living in Nashville, Tennessee, USA. Blood was collected by leukapheresis, and PBMCs were isolated by Ficoll-Histopaque density gradient centrifugation and then cryopreserved in liquid nitrogen vapor phase. Analytical flow cytometry was used to check the purity and quantity of each magnetically sorted T cell population. Genomic DNA was isolated from each sorted fraction and quantified by UV absorbance on a Nanodrop 2000c. Comments on this clone: The antigen it binds to is not known. The record has no base qualities; no much larger clone is one base away.

Using the deep immunoSEQ assay, multiplex PCR amplified TCR CDR3 regions from genomic DNA. Extracted genomic DNA from each cell subset was distributed evenly across all wells of several immunoSEQ 96-well plates, and each plate was treated as a replicate. For sorted subsets, each replicate PCR was loaded with about 200 ng genomic DNA, equivalent to 25,000 to 35,000 T cell genomes. Purified libraries were quantified with a Qubit 3.0 fluorometer, sized on a Bioanalyzer 2100, and re-quantified with the KAPA Library Quantification kit. Each immunoSEQ 96-well plate was sequenced on its own single-read 150-cycle Illumina NextSeq 550 flow cell. The study's own analysis went as follows. The immunoSEQ output contained only junctional sequences without quality scores, so filtering could not match that applied to full-length reads. To assign V/J genes and CDR3, sequences were annotated against IMGT germline references using PyIR, a Python wrapper for IgBLAST v1.9. Any read was removed if the V/J assignment was weak (E-value above 1e-6), the CDR3 was missing, or the read contained stop codons, out-of-frame junctions, or ambiguous translated residues. V3J clonotypes were defined as sequences sharing the same inferred V gene, J gene, and CDR3 amino acid sequence. To compute the percentage overlap between repertoires, the number of shared unique clonotypes was divided by the size of the smaller repertoire. Richness of each repertoire was evaluated using RTK rarefaction, the Chao1 estimator, and Recon v2.1 estimates of unobserved clonotypes. OLGA was used to compute generation probabilities for all TCRbeta clonotypes that the gDNA method yielded from a handful of donors. TCRdb stores this immuneACCESS table with in-frame sequences only. Part of the clones is absent; in the studies checked, under half of the shortfall reflects unresolved V genes, and no reason is known for the rest. Clonal size and the V and J genes are those of that table, whereas D and trimming came from the DNA. The sample yields hundreds of thousands of clones; about 92% were counted once. Jointly, the top ten make up nearly 25% of the sample.

The sequence joins TRBV19 to TRBJ2-2, with 8 central nucleotides matching TRBD1. This clonotype originated in a man under 40 in good health. Sequencing used naive CD8+ T cells sorted from blood. The cell subset or site label of this sample denotes: CD45RA+CCR7+. This receptor has the CDR3 CATSRGPAGELFF. The DNA sequence follows: TGTGCCACTAGCAGGGGGCCCGCCGGGGAGCTGTTTTTT. Extended through the reference TRBV19 and TRBJ2-2 proteins, this CDR3 yields the full variable domain: DGGITQSPKYLFRKEGQNVTLSCEQNLNHDAMYWYRQDPGQGLRLIYYSQIVNDFQKGDIAEGYSVSREKKESFPLTVTSAQKNPTAFYLCATSRGPAGELFFGEGSRLTVL.